Below, 13 T cell receptor beta chains from the same sample are listed, as sequenced in a study of blood T cell repertoires in COVID-19 (dated by TCRdb to between 2020 and 2021). The library was obtained by the immunoSEQ multiplex PCR assay. Here the immuneACCESS table is served through TCRdb, limited to in-frame sequences with V and J called. Missing clones are a known gap in these copies; in checked studies unresolved V genes cover under half, and the rest lacks a known reason. Within this sample are about 180,000 clones, with more than 75% of them counted one time only. Around 8.6% of the sample rests with the top ten. The sequencing sample was made of PBMCs or T cells enriched from blood (not recorded which). These receptors all stem from a woman aged 25-40 years who had recovered from COVID-19.

The chain has TRBV5-1 and TRBJ2-5; D is unresolved. The CDR3 contains 12 residues. The V end lost 2 bases, the J end lost 5 bases, and 7 bases lay between the germline ends. The germline gives CDR1 SGHRS, CDR2 YFSETQ. CDR3 sequence (DNA): TGCGCCAGCAGCTTCGGTCTCGAGACCCAGTACTTC. Its translation: CASSFGLETQYF.

This clone was observed a single time. The chain uses TRBV24-1 and TRBJ2-2, with TRBD1 matching 7 bases. In germline, CDR1 is KGHDR, CDR2 SFDVKD. With 7 bases clipped from V and 0 bases from J, the junction kept 1 base outside the gene matches. CDR3 length: 14 amino acids. The DNA of the CDR3 is TGTGCCACCAGAGGACAGGCGAACACCGGGGAGCTGTTTTTT. It is translated as CATRGQANTGELFF.

This clone was picked up a small number of times. J is TRBJ2-3 and V is TRBV27, with 9 bases aligning to TRBD2. The V gene end was trimmed by 3 bases and the J gene end by 1 base; junction bases not matched to a gene: 2. The CDR3 contains 15 residues. The germline V gene encodes CDR1 MNHEY and CDR2 SMNVEV (reference sequence). For the CDR3, the DNA is TGTGCCAGCAGTTTTGCGGGAGGGGGCACAGATACGCAGTATTTT. It specifies CASSFAGGGTDTQYF.

V gene TRBV2 combines with J gene TRBJ2-5; no clear D gene. This CDR3 spans 11 amino acids. Trimming took off 8 bases at V and 1 base at J, with 5 bases between the two ends. Germline values: CDR1 SNHLY, CDR2 FYNNEI. This CDR3 is CASVFQETQYF. The CDR3 DNA follows: TGTGCCAGCGTCTTCCAAGAGACCCAGTACTTC.

V is TRBV2 and J is TRBJ1-6; a weak D match, TRBD1 (5 bases). Germline loops: CDR1 SNHLY, CDR2 FYNNEI. The CDR3 runs 14 residues. Trimming stripped 7 bases from V and 9 bases from J, with 16 bases between. CDR3 loop: CASTRREGPSPLHF. The CDR3 DNA is TGTGCCAGCACCAGGCGGGAGGGACCTTCACCCCTCCACTTT.

This clone was counted between two and nine times. The rearrangement joins TRBV5-1 to TRBJ1-2; weak D call: TRBD1 (5 bases). The V gene lost 0 bases and the J gene lost 6 bases, with 21 bases spanning the gap. The CDR3 extends over 17 amino acids. Germline loops: CDR1 SGHRS, CDR2 YFSETQ. The CDR3 region is CASSLDFLQALRDGYTF. The CDR3 bases are TGCGCCAGCAGCTTGGACTTTTTACAGGCGCTTCGTGATGGCTACACCTTC.

The chain carries TRBV3-1 (or the pseudogene TRBV3-2) and TRBJ2-2; D gene uncertain. V gave up 4 bases and J gave up 5 bases, with 11 bases separating them. The CDR3 extends over 14 amino acids. Per the germline V gene, CDR1 is LGHDT and CDR2 is YNNKEL (reference sequence). The CDR3 sequence: CASSPRRGTGELFF. The CDR3 coding sequence is TGTGCCAGCAGCCCCCGCCGCGGAACCGGGGAGCTGTTTTTT.

Only a few counts were recorded for this clone. This chain connects TRBV7-9 to TRBJ2-1; 10 bases are shared with TRBD2. CDR3 length: 16 residues. CDR1 and CDR2 from the germline V gene are SEHNR and FQNEAQ (reference sequence). V shed 1 base and J 5 bases; nucleotides not matched to a gene: 5. CDR3 sequence reads: CASSLVLSGRDNEQFF. CDR3 nucleotide sequence: TGTGCCAGCAGCTTAGTATTAAGCGGGAGGGACAATGAGCAGTTCTTC.

CDR3 coding DNA: TGTGCCAGCAGTTTATTCCGGGGAGGATCACCCCTCCACTTT. Protein sequence: CASSLFRGGSPLHF. The rearrangement joins TRBV28 to TRBJ1-6, with D hard to call. From germline, CDR1 is MDHEN and CDR2 SYDVKM. This CDR3 is 14 amino acids long. Trimming shortened V by 1 base and J by 10 bases, and 11 bases separated the two germline ends.

CDR3 DNA: TGTGCCAGCAGCATCCGGACTAGCGGGCAAGAGACCCAGTACTTC. This encodes CASSIRTSGQETQYF. The genes are TRBV11-2 and TRBJ2-5; 11 bases are a match to TRBD2. This CDR3 contains 15 residues. Germline CDR1 SGHAT, CDR2 FQNNGV. The junction had 4 bases not matched to a gene; V was cut back by 5 bases and J by 2 bases. Variable domain in full (rest from reference TRBV11-2 and TRBJ2-5): EAGVAQSPRYKIIEKRQSVAFWCNPISGHATLYWYQQILGQGPKLLIQFQNNGVVDDSQLPKDRFSAERLKGVDSTLKIQPAKLEDSAVYLCASSIRTSGQETQYFGPGTRLLVL.

This chain uses TRBV4-2 with TRBJ2-1; D is unclear. V lost 0 bases, J lost 9 bases, and 15 bases lay in between. Germline V lookup: CDR1 LGHNA, CDR2 YNFKEQ. This CDR3 is 15 amino acids long. Here the CDR3 DNA reads TGTGCCAGCAGCCAAGAAACGGGTTACCATGGTGAGCAGTTCTTC. The encoded protein is CASSQETGYHGEQFF.

A word on this clone: An end of the junction differs from the germline gene, which may be a read error. V is TRBV28 and J is TRBJ2-2, with 9 bases matching TRBD2. Germline V lookup: CDR1 MDHEN, CDR2 SYDVKM. There are 17 residues in the CDR3. This CDR3 is CASGLLSGSHGTGELFF. The CDR3 DNA follows: TGTGCCAGCGGTTTACTTAGCGGGAGCCACGGAACCGGGGAGCTGTTTTTT.

The chain recombines TRBV7-2 with TRBJ2-7; 12 nucleotides agree with TRBD2. Germline CDR1 and CDR2: SGHTA and FQGNSA. The CDR3 contains 16 residues. The trim removed 3 bases at V and 2 bases at J, leaving 5 bases unmatched. The CDR3 reads CASSLWTSGKPYEQYF. The CDR3 nucleotides read TGTGCCAGCAGCTTGTGGACTAGCGGGAAACCCTACGAGCAGTACTTC.